Below, 5 T cell receptor beta chains from the same sample are listed, as sequenced in a study of CD8+ T cells in alopecia areata. Peripheral blood and lesional scalp punch biopsies were taken from alopecia areata patients. RNA, once extracted, was reverse transcribed into cDNA for use as the sequencing template. TCRdb keeps only in-frame clones here, not all; method: immunoSEQ multiplex PCR. The sample has 9,500 to 15,000 clones; 60% are singletons. The sample comprised skin. The receptors here all came from a human donor with alopecia areata.

The rearrangement links TRBV7-2 to TRBJ2-2; maybe TRBD1 (6 bases). Germline assignment: CDR1 SGHTA and CDR2 FQGNSA. The CDR3 is made up of 17 amino acids. V was cut by 5 bases and J by 5 bases, with 21 bases left in between. The CDR3 sequence: CASSLTGFDPWTGELFF. CDR3 bases: TGTGCCAGCAGCCTGACAGGATTCGACCCTTGGACCGGGGAGCTGTTTTTT.

This clone was observed a handful of times. The chain joins TRBV10-3 to TRBJ2-7, with TRBD1 matching 8 bases. V lost 6 bases to trimming and J lost 0 bases; unmatched junction nucleotides: 4. Germline V gene sequence: CDR1 ENHRY, CDR2 SYGVKD. The CDR3 has 14 amino acids. The CDR3 DNA is TGTGCCATCAGACCGGGACAGGACTCCTACGAGCAGTACTTC. Protein: CAIRPGQDSYEQYF.

The V call is TRBV11-3, the J call TRBJ1-1; D ambiguous. The V gene lost 3 bases and the J gene lost 0 bases, with 5 bases spanning the gap. The CDR3 is 13 amino acids. Per the germline V gene, CDR1 is SGHNT and CDR2 is YENEEA. The CDR3 DNA reads TGTGCCAGCAGCTTGGGCCTGAACACTGAAGCTTTCTTT. This translates into CASSLGLNTEAFF.

This clone has only a few counts. This chain uses TRBV9 with TRBJ2-5, with TRBD1 identical over 12 bases. The V gene's germline CDR1 is SGDLS and CDR2 YYNGEE. Losses at the gene ends were 3 bases for V and 6 bases for J; bases not matched to a gene: 9. The CDR3 runs to 16 residues. In DNA form, the CDR3 reads TGTGCCAGCAGCGCCCGGGACAGGGGGCTTCGAAAGACCCAGTACTTC. It yields the protein CASSARDRGLRKTQYF.

V usage is TRBV4-2 and J usage is TRBJ1-5, with D possibly matching TRBD1 (5 bases). The germline gives CDR1 LGHNA, CDR2 YNFKEQ. V was shortened by 0 bases and J by 5 bases, with 11 bases between the two germline ends. The CDR3 has 15 residues. As DNA, the CDR3 is TGTGCCAGCAGCCAAGAGATGGGGGATGATCAGCCCCAGCATTTT. Protein sequence: CASSQEMGDDQPQHF.